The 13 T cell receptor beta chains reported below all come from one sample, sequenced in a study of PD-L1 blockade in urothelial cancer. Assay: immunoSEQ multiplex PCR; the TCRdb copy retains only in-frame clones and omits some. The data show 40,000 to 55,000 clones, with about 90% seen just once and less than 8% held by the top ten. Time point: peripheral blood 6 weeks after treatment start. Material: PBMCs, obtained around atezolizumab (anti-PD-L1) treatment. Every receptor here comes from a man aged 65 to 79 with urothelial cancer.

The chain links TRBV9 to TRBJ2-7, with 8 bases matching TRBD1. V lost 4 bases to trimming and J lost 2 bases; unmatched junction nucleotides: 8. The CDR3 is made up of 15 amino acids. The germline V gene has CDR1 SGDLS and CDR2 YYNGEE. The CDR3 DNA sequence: TGTGCCAGCAGCATCGGACAGGGACAAGCCTACGAGCAGTACTTC. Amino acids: CASSIGQGQAYEQYF.

The DNA of the CDR3 is TGTGCCAGCAGTCCCGGGACAGACTACAATGAGCAGTTCTTC. This gives the protein CASSPGTDYNEQFF. J is TRBJ2-1 and V is TRBV7-9; 7 bases map to TRBD1. Unmatched junction bases numbered 5, after V lost 6 bases and J lost 3 bases. This CDR3 region has 14 residues. The germline gives CDR1 SEHNR, CDR2 FQNEAQ (reference sequence).

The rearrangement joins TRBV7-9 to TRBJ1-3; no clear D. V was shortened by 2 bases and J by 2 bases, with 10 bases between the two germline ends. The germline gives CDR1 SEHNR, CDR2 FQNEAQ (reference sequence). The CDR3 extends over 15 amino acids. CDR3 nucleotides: TGTGCCAGCAGCTTATTGAGCAGGACTGGAAACACCATATATTTT. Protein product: CASSLLSRTGNTIYF.

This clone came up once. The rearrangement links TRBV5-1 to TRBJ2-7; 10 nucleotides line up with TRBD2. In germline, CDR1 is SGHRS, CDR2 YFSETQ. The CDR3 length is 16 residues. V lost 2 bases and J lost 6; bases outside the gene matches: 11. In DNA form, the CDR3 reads TGCGCCAGCAGCTTATTAGCGGGAGGACCTTCCGCCGAGCAGTACTTC. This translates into CASSLLAGGPSAEQYF. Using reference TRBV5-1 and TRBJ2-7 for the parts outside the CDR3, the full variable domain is KAGVTQTPRYLIKTRGQQVTLSCSPISGHRSVSWYQQTPGQGLQFLFEYFSETQRNKGNFPGRFSGRQFSNSRSEMNVSTLELGDSALYLCASSLLAGGPSAEQYFGPGTRLTVT.

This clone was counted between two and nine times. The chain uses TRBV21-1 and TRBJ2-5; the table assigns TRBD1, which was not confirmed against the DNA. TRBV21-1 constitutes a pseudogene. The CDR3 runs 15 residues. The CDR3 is CASIYPGLGRETQYF. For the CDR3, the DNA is TGTGCCAGCATCTATCCAGGGTTGGGGCGAGAGACCCAGTACTTC.

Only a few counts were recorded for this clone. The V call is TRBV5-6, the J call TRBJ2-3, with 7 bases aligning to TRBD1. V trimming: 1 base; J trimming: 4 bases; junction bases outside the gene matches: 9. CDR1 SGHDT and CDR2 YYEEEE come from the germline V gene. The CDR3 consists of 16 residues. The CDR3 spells CASSLRAGGFSDTQYF. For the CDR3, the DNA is TGTGCCAGCAGCTTGCGGGCAGGGGGTTTTTCAGATACGCAGTATTTT.

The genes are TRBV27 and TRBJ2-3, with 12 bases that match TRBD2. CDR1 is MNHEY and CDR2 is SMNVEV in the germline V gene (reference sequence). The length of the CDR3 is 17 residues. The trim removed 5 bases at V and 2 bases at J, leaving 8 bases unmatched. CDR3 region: CASSLLGTSGHTDTQYF. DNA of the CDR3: TGTGCCAGCAGTCTCCTTGGGACTAGCGGGCACACAGATACGCAGTATTTT.

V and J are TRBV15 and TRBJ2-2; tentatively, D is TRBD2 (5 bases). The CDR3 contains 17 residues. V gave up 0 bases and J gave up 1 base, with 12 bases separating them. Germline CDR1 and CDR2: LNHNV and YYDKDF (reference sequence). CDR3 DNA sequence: TGTGCCACCAGCAGAGATCTGTCTAGCAAGAACACCGGGGAGCTGTTTTTT. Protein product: CATSRDLSSKNTGELFF.

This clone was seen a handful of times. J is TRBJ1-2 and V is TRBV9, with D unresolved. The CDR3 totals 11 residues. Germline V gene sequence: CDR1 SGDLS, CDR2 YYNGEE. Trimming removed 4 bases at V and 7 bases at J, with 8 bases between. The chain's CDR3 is CASSSNVGYTF. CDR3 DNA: TGTGCCAGCAGCTCAAATGTTGGCTACACCTTC.

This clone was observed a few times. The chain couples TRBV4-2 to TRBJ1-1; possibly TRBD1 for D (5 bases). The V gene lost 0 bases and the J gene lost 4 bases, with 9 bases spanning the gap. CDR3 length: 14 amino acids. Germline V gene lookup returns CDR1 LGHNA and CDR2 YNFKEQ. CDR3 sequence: CASSQDRGLTEAFF. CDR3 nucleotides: TGTGCCAGCAGCCAAGATAGGGGTCTCACTGAAGCTTTCTTT.

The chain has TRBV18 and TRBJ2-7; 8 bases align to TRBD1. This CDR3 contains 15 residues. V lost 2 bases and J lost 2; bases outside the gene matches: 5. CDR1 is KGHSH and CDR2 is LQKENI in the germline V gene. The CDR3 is CASSPFTTGAYEQYF. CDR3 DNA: TGTGCCAGCTCACCATTTACGACAGGGGCCTACGAGCAGTACTTC.

The CDR3 is CASSRSQAANTGELFF. The CDR3, as DNA: TGCGCCAGCAGCCGCAGCCAGGCCGCGAACACCGGGGAGCTGTTTTTT. V usage is TRBV4-1 and J usage is TRBJ2-2; D remains unclear. V was cut by 4 bases and J by 0 bases, with 12 bases left in between. From germline, CDR1 is MGHRA and CDR2 YSYEKL. This CDR3 is 16 amino acids long.

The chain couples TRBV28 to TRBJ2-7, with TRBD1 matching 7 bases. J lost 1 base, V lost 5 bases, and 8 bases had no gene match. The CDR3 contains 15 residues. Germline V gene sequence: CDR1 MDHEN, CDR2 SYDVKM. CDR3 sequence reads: CASSLNPGQSYEQYF. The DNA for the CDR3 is TGTGCCAGCAGTCTCAATCCGGGACAGTCCTACGAGCAGTACTTC.